This record looks at one TCR beta chain sequence and its context. Its antigen is as yet unknown. The primer mix had 60 Vbeta and 13 Jbeta primers. Sequencing was performed with immunoSEQ multiplex PCR; in TCRdb, only in-frame clones are kept and a portion is missing. The sample holds roughly 150,000 clones, about two thirds seen once. The data were taken from a study of cytomegalovirus exposure and HLA in healthy donors. Overall study: The early release's HLA-typed donors yielded roughly 85 million unique TCRs.

Germline V gives CDR1 LNHDA, CDR2 SQIVND (reference sequence). The CDR3 has 14 amino acids. Trimming took 9 bases from V and 6 from J, leaving 18 bases between them. General study points: TRBV6-2, TRBV6-3 and some other V segments were unresolvable in 87-base-pair reads.

The source is a man younger than 40 in good health and CMV-seropositive. The specimen was PBMCs. This rearrangement joins TRBV19 to TRBJ1-5; no clear D. CDR3 sequence reads: CASSGGPGGQPQHF. The CDR3 bases are TGTGCCAGCTCCGGAGGGCCGGGAGGTCAGCCCCAGCATTTT.